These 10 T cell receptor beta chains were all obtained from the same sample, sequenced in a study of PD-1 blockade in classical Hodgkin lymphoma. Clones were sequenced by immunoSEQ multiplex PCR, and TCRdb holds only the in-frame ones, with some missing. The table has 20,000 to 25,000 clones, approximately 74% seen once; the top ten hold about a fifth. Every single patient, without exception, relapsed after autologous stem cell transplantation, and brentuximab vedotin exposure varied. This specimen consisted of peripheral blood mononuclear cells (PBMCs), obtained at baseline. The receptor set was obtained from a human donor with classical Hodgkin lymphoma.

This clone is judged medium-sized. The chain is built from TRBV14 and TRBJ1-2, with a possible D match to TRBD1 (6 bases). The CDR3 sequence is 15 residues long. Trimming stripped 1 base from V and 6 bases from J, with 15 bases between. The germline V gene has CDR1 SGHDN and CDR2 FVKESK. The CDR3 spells CASSQAGTGGHGYTF. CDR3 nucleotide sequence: TGTGCCAGCAGCCAAGCTGGTACCGGGGGGCATGGCTACACCTTC.

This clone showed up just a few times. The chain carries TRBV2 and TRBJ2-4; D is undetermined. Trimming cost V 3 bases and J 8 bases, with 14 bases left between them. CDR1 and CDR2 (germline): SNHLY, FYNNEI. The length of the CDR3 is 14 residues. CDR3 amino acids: CASSDSEFGHIQYF. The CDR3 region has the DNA TGTGCCAGCAGTGACTCAGAATTCGGGCACATTCAGTACTTC. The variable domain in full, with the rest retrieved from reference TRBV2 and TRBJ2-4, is EPEVTQTPSHQVTQMGQEVILRCVPISNHLYFYWYRQILGQKVEFLVSFYNNEISEKSEIFDDQFSVERPDGSNFTLKIRSTKLEDSAMYFCASSDSEFGHIQYFGAGTRLSVL.

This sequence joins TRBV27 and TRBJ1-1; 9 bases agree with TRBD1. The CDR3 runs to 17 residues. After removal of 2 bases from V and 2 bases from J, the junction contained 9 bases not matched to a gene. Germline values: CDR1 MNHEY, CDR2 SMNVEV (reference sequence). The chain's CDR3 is CASSLPPGQGRNTEAFF. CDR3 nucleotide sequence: TGTGCCAGCAGTTTACCCCCGGGACAGGGAAGAAACACTGAAGCTTTCTTT.

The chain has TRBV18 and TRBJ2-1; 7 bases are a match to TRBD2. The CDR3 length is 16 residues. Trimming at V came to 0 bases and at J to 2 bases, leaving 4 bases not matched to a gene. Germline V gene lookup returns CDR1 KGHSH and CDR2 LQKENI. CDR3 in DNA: TGTGCCAGCTCACCACCGGCGGGAGTCGCCTACAATGAGCAGTTCTTC. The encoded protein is CASSPPAGVAYNEQFF.

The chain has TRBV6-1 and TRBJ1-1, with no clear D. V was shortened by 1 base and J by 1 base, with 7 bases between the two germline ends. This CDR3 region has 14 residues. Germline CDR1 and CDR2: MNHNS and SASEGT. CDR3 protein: CASSEESWNTEAFF. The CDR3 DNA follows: TGTGCCAGCAGTGAAGAAAGTTGGAACACTGAAGCTTTCTTT.

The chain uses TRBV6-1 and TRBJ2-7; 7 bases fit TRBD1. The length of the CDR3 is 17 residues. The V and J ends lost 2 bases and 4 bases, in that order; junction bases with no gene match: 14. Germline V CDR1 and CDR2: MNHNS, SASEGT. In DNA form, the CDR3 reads TGTGCCAGCAGTGAATCGGGTATAAGGGGGCGCTGGTACGAGCAGTACTTC. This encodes CASSESGIRGRWYEQYF.

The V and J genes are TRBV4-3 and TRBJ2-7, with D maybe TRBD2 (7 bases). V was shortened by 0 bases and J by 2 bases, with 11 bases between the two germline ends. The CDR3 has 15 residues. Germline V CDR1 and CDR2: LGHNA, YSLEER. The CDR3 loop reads CASSQDGGPPYEQYF. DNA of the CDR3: TGCGCCAGCAGCCAAGACGGGGGGCCTCCCTACGAGCAGTACTTC.

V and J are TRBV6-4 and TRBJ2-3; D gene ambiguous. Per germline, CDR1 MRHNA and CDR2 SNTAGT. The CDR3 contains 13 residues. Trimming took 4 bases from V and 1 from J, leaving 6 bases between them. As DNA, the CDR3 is TGTGCCAGCAGTGTCCGGGGCACAGATACGCAGTATTTT. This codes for CASSVRGTDTQYF.

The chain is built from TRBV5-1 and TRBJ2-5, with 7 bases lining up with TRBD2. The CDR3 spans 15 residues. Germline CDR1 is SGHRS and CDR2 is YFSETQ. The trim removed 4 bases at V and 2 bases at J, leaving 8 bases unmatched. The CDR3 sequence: CASSLPLAQQETQYF. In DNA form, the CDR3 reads TGCGCCAGCAGCCTTCCACTAGCGCAGCAAGAGACCCAGTACTTC.

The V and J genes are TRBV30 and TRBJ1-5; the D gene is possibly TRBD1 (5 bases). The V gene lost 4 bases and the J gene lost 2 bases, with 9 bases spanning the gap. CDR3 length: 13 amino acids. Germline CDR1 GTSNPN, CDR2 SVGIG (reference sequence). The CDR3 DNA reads TGTGCCTGGAAGGGGAGGGGCAATCAGCCCCAGCATTTT. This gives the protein CAWKGRGNQPQHF.